This TCR beta chain was recovered during a study of memory CD4+ T cells and cytomegalovirus serostatus. Repertoires were generated with immunoSEQ multiplex PCR, while TCRdb's copy carries only in-frame clones and drops some. The sample includes about 45,000 clones, roughly 78% seen only once; the top ten take around 0.94%. Trimming removed 7 bases at V and 5 bases at J, with 21 bases between. This CDR3 spans 16 amino acids. In germline, CDR1 is SGHTA, CDR2 FQGNSA. Single viable CD3+CD4+CD8-CD45RO+ cells were sorted as the memory CD4+ T cells. CD4+ T cells were isolated by positive magnetic selection. The gene calls are TRBV7-2 and TRBJ1-5; weak D call: TRBD1 (5 bases). The TCR sequence derives from an adult in good health and CMV-seronegative. Source material: memory CD4+ T cells from blood. CDR3 sequence (DNA): TGTGCCAGCACCCCGGGCAAGGGGAGCCACCATCAGCCCCAGCATTTT. This encodes CASTPGKGSHHQPQHF.